Listed below are T cell receptor beta chains from one sample, sequenced in a study of T cell changes during pregnancy in multiple sclerosis. Generated by immunoSEQ multiplex PCR, the TCRdb table keeps only in-frame clones and is missing some. The sample shows roughly 38,000 clones, less than 95% of them seen only once. This sample comprised CD8+ T cells from peripheral blood mononuclear cells, obtained in the first trimester of pregnancy. Receptors originate from a female donor with multiple sclerosis, enrolled in a pregnancy study. The CDR3 runs from the conserved cysteine through the conserved F or W. The order of the fields is J gene, V gene, D gene, clone size, CDR3 DNA, CDR3 protein. D genes are given only for firm matches. A clone size is listed for some rows: how often the clone was seen (once, few, many), or a class if it is expanded.

>TRBJ2-7|TRBV5-1|NA|once
TGCGCCAGCAGCTTTGCTAGCGCCGAGCAGTACTTC
CASSFASAEQYF
>TRBJ2-7|TRBV14|NA|NA
TGTGCCAGCAGCCCCTCGAGGACTCCAACCTACGAGCAGTACTTC
CASSPSRTPTYEQYF
>TRBJ2-3|TRBV9|NA|NA
TGTGCCAGCGGGGAGGCAGGATTAACAGATACGCAGTATTTT
CASGEAGLTDTQYF
>TRBJ2-7|TRBV2|NA|NA
TGTGCCAGCAGTGTTCTCGACGAGCAGTACTTC
CASSVLDEQYF
>TRBJ2-7|TRBV5-1|NA|NA
TGCGCCAGCAGCTTGTCAACAGGGATTACCTACGAGCAGTACTTC
CASSLSTGITYEQYF
>TRBJ2-3|TRBV29-1|TRBD2|NA
TGCAGCGTTATTGGACTAGCGGGGGTCACAGATACGCAGTATTTT
CSVIGLAGVTDTQYF
>TRBJ1-2|TRBV27|NA|NA
TGTGCCAGCGGACCCTTGGGAGGGGACTATGGCTACACCTTC
CASGPLGGDYGYTF
>TRBJ1-1|TRBV25-1|TRBD1|NA
TGTGCCAGCAGCCCGGGACAGGTCCCCTATGAAGCTTTCTTT
CASSPGQVPYEAFF
>TRBJ2-5|TRBV7-9|NA|NA
TGTGCCAGCAGCTTAGCTGGCAGGGGACGAGAGACCCAGTACTTC
CASSLAGRGRETQYF
>TRBJ2-7|TRBV5-1|NA|NA
TGCGCCAGCAGCTTGGCAGGTATAGGCTACGAGCAGTACTTC
CASSLAGIGYEQYF
>TRBJ2-1|TRBV7-9|TRBD2|NA
TGTGCCAGCAGCTTAGGCCAGGGACTAGCGGGCAATGAGCAGTTCTTC
CASSLGQGLAGNEQFF
>TRBJ2-6|TRBV5-1|TRBD2|NA
TGCGCCAGCAACCCAGGCGGGAGAACACCCTCTGGGGCCAACGTCCTGACTTTC
CASNPGGRTPSGANVLTF
>TRBJ2-5|TRBV2|TRBD2|NA
TGTGCCAGCAGTGAAGTGGGACTAGCGGGGCAAGAGACCCAGTACTTC
CASSEVGLAGQETQYF
>TRBJ1-5|TRBV4-2|NA|NA
TGTGCCAGCAGCCCTAGCGCGGGCACGAATCAGCCCCAGCATTTT
CASSPSAGTNQPQHF
>TRBJ2-1|TRBV9|TRBD2|NA
TGTGCCAGCAGCATCAGACTAGCGGGGGCCTACAATGAGCAGTTCTTC
CASSIRLAGAYNEQFF
>TRBJ2-1|TRBV10-3|TRBD1|NA
TGTGCCATCAGTGAGCAGGGGGCCGTGATGATGAGGGAGCAGTTCTTC
CAISEQGAVMMREQFF
>TRBJ2-3|TRBV4-3|NA|NA
TGCGCCAGCAGCCAAGTCCCAGACACCTACACAGATACGCAGTATTTT
CASSQVPDTYTDTQYF
>TRBJ2-7|TRBV5-6|NA|NA
TGTGCCAGCAACGGTCCCGACGGGGCCTACGAGCAGTACTTC
CASNGPDGAYEQYF
>TRBJ1-2|TRBV7-2|NA|medium-sized
TGTGCCAGCAGCTCCCTTTACGGGGGGAATGGCTACACCTTC
CASSSLYGGNGYTF
>TRBJ2-7|TRBV6-1|NA|once
TGTGCCAGCAGTGAAGGGAGAGCATCCTACGAGCAGTACTTC
CASSEGRASYEQYF
>TRBJ2-7|TRBV30|NA|NA
TGTGCCTGGAGTGTACGGCCGGGGGACGAGCAGTACTTC
CAWSVRPGDEQYF
>TRBJ2-7|TRBV19|NA|NA
TGTGCCAGTAGTTTATCGGGGAGAGGGAACGAGCAGTACTTC
CASSLSGRGNEQYF
>TRBJ2-5|TRBV5-1|TRBD2|NA
TGCGCCAGCAGCTGGTTAGCGGGGATCCAAGAGACCCAGTACTTC
CASSWLAGIQETQYF
>TRBJ2-7|TRBV27|NA|NA
TGTGCCAGCAGTTCCCCGGGTCGACTATACGAGCAGTACTTC
CASSSPGRLYEQYF
>TRBJ2-7|TRBV27|TRBD1|once
TGTGCCAGCAGTTTATGGGACAGTGCCTACGAGCAGTACTTC
CASSLWDSAYEQYF